This TCR beta chain is drawn from a study of T cells in tuberculosis. TCRdb's copy holds only in-frame clones and misses some; the assay was immunoSEQ multiplex PCR. The sample lists about 41,000 clones, 95% seen once, with around 3.3% in the top ten. The CDR3 has 15 amino acids. Per the germline V gene, CDR1 is MGHDK and CDR2 is SYGVNS. The ends lost 6 bases at V and 2 bases at J; junction bases unmatched: 6. The J gene is TRBJ1-5, the V gene TRBV25-1, with 8 bases lining up with TRBD1. Sequencing was carried out using PBMCs. The sequence was obtained from a donor aged 10 to 29 with latent tuberculosis or without tuberculosis infection. CDR3 sequence reads: CASSGPGQGNQPQHF. DNA of the CDR3: TGTGCCAGCAGCGGACCGGGACAGGGCAATCAGCCCCAGCATTTT. Filled out from reference TRBV25-1 and TRBJ1-5, the complete variable domain reads EADIYQTPRYLVIGTGKKITLECSQTMGHDKMYWYQQDPGMELHLIHYSYGVNSTEKGDLSSESTVSRIRTEHFPLTLESARPSHTSQYLCASSGPGQGNQPQHFGDGTRLSIL.